A selection of T cell receptor beta chains follows, all from one sample in a study of blood T cell repertoires in COVID-19. Sequenced by immunoSEQ multiplex PCR; TCRdb stores in-frame clones only, minus some. The sample has about 300,000 clones, approximately 82% seen once. The sample was peripheral blood. These receptors all stem from a woman between 50 and 59 years old with acute or convalescent COVID-19. Both conserved end residues are part of each CDR3. Each record gives: V gene, clone size, J gene, D gene, CDR3 DNA, CDR3 protein. D genes are given only for firm matches. A row's size may be missing; if present it is once, few, many or a size class.

V gene: TRBV29-1
clone size: .
J gene: TRBJ1-3
D gene: .
CDR3 DNA: TGCAGCGGTAGATTATCCTCTGGAAACACCATATATTTT
CDR3 protein: CSGRLSSGNTIYF

V gene: TRBV2
clone size: .
J gene: TRBJ2-5
D gene: .
CDR3 DNA: TGTGCCAGCAGGGACAGCGAGACCCAGTACTTC
CDR3 protein: CASRDSETQYF

V gene: TRBV4-3
clone size: once
J gene: TRBJ1-1
D gene: .
CDR3 DNA: TGCGCCAGCAGCCAAGATCCACAGGGGAACACTGAAGCTTTCTTT
CDR3 protein: CASSQDPQGNTEAFF

V gene: TRBV19
clone size: .
J gene: TRBJ1-6
D gene: .
CDR3 DNA: TGTGCCAGTCAAACAGGGAGCAATTCACCCCTCCACTTT
CDR3 protein: CASQTGSNSPLHF

V gene: TRBV4-2
clone size: .
J gene: TRBJ2-7
D gene: TRBD2
CDR3 DNA: TGTGCCAGCAGCCAAGGACCGGCTAGCGGGTTTTCCTACGAGCAGTACTTC
CDR3 protein: CASSQGPASGFSYEQYF

V gene: TRBV4-1
clone size: .
J gene: TRBJ2-1
D gene: .
CDR3 DNA: TGCGCCAGCAGCCAAGGGCGTGCTTACGGGAGTGTCGGCAATGAGCAGTTCTTC
CDR3 protein: CASSQGRAYGSVGNEQFF

V gene: TRBV20-1
clone size: .
J gene: TRBJ1-3
D gene: TRBD1
CDR3 DNA: TGCAGTGCGGACAGGGGGGACACCATATATTTT
CDR3 protein: CSADRGDTIYF

V gene: TRBV2
clone size: .
J gene: TRBJ1-5
D gene: TRBD1
CDR3 DNA: TGTGCCAGCTCTGGGACAGGGGGGGAACAGCCCCAGCATTTT
CDR3 protein: CASSGTGGEQPQHF

V gene: TRBV24-1
clone size: .
J gene: TRBJ2-2
D gene: TRBD1
CDR3 DNA: TGTGCCGCCACTCGACAGGGTTCCGGGGAGCTGTTTTTT
CDR3 protein: CAATRQGSGELFF

V gene: TRBV7-2
clone size: .
J gene: TRBJ1-1
D gene: TRBD1
CDR3 DNA: TGTGCCAGCAGCTCCCCGGACAGGGGGTCAACTGAAGCTTTCTTT
CDR3 protein: CASSSPDRGSTEAFF

V gene: TRBV7-2
clone size: .
J gene: TRBJ2-1
D gene: TRBD1
CDR3 DNA: TGTGCCAGCAGCCCCGCGAGGGGGCTCGGTGAGCAGTTCTTC
CDR3 protein: CASSPARGLGEQFF

V gene: TRBV29-1
clone size: .
J gene: TRBJ1-2
D gene: TRBD1
CDR3 DNA: TGCAGCGTGACCCCGGCAGGGGGTGGCTACACCTTC
CDR3 protein: CSVTPAGGGYTF

V gene: TRBV19
clone size: .
J gene: TRBJ1-1
D gene: TRBD1
CDR3 DNA: TGTGCCAGTAACCCCTTAGGGGGCCTATCTGAAGCTTTCTTT
CDR3 protein: CASNPLGGLSEAFF

V gene: TRBV12-3/TRBV12-4
clone size: once
J gene: TRBJ1-2
D gene: TRBD1
CDR3 DNA: TGTGCCAGCAGTCAGGGGGCGGCTGGCTACACCTTC
CDR3 protein: CASSQGAAGYTF

V gene: TRBV7-3
clone size: .
J gene: TRBJ2-1
D gene: .
CDR3 DNA: TGTGCCAGCAGCTTAACGTTCGGGTGGAATGAGCAGTTCTTC
CDR3 protein: CASSLTFGWNEQFF

V gene: TRBV28
clone size: .
J gene: TRBJ1-1
D gene: .
CDR3 DNA: TGTGCCAGCAGTTGGGGAGGGAGGTCGACTGAAGCTTTCTTT
CDR3 protein: CASSWGGRSTEAFF

V gene: TRBV2
clone size: .
J gene: TRBJ1-1
D gene: .
CDR3 DNA: TGTGCCAGCAGTCCCCAAAGGGAGCTATACACTGAAGCTTTCTTT
CDR3 protein: CASSPQRELYTEAFF

V gene: TRBV5-1
clone size: .
J gene: TRBJ2-3
D gene: TRBD2
CDR3 DNA: TGCGCCAGGAGAGACATAGCGGGAACCCTTTTCACAGATACGCAGTATTTT
CDR3 protein: CARRDIAGTLFTDTQYF

V gene: TRBV12-3/TRBV12-4
clone size: .
J gene: TRBJ1-1
D gene: .
CDR3 DNA: TGTGCCAGCAGTCGGGACGGGGGCACTGAAGCTTTCTTT
CDR3 protein: CASSRDGGTEAFF

V gene: TRBV5-6
clone size: .
J gene: TRBJ1-1
D gene: TRBD1
CDR3 DNA: TGTGCCAGCAGCCCCGGGACAGGGAGGAACACTGAAGCTTTCTTT
CDR3 protein: CASSPGTGRNTEAFF

V gene: TRBV7-9
clone size: .
J gene: TRBJ1-3
D gene: TRBD1
CDR3 DNA: TGTGCCAGCAGCTTAGGACAGGGTGTAACTGCAAACACCATATATTTT
CDR3 protein: CASSLGQGVTANTIYF

V gene: TRBV6-5
clone size: once
J gene: TRBJ1-5
D gene: TRBD1
CDR3 DNA: TGTGCCAGCATCAAGACAGGGGGGTGGCAGCCCCAGCATTTT
CDR3 protein: CASIKTGGWQPQHF

V gene: TRBV5-1
clone size: .
J gene: TRBJ2-2
D gene: TRBD2
CDR3 DNA: TGCGCCAGCAGCTTTACTAGCGGGGGGGCCTCCGGGGAGCTGTTTTTT
CDR3 protein: CASSFTSGGASGELFF

V gene: TRBV2
clone size: .
J gene: TRBJ2-2
D gene: TRBD1
CDR3 DNA: TGTGCCAGCAGTCGACAGGGGGCGAGGTTAAACACCGGGGAGCTGTTTTTT
CDR3 protein: CASSRQGARLNTGELFF

V gene: TRBV9
clone size: .
J gene: TRBJ2-7
D gene: TRBD2
CDR3 DNA: TGTGCCAGCAGCGATCCTACTAGCGGGAGTGTCGAGCAGTACTTC
CDR3 protein: CASSDPTSGSVEQYF

V gene: TRBV7-9
clone size: once
J gene: TRBJ1-5
D gene: TRBD1
CDR3 DNA: TGTGCCAGCAGCTTAGCACAGGGGGTCAATCAGCCCCAGCATTTT
CDR3 protein: CASSLAQGVNQPQHF